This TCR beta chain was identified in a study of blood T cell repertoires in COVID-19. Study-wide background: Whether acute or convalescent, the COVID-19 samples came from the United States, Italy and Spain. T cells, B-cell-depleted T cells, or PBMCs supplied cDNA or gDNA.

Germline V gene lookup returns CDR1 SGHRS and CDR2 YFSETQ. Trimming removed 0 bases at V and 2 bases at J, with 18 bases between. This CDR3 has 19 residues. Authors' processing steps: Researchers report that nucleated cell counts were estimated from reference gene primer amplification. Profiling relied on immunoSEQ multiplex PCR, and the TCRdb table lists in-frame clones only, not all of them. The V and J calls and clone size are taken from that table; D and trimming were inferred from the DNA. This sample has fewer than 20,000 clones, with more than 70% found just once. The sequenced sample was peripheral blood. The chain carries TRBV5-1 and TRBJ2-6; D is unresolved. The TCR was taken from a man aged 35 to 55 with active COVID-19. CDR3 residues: CASSLDGGHLPPGANVLTF. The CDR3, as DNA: TGCGCCAGCAGCTTGGACGGTGGGCACCTACCCCCTGGGGCCAACGTCCTGACTTTC.